Following are 8 T cell receptor beta chains from one sample sequenced in a study of blood T cell repertoires in COVID-19. The method was immunoSEQ multiplex PCR; TCRdb's version includes in-frame clones alone and lacks a portion of them. Of 70,000 to 90,000 clones listed, roughly 83% were seen once; the top ten hold about 24%. Sequencing was performed on peripheral blood. All receptors come from a human donor in a cohort sampled during active COVID-19.

The sample holds one count of this clone. This chain links TRBV5-6 with TRBJ2-3; 12 nucleotides line up with TRBD2. V was pared by 4 bases and J by 4 bases, with 4 bases of the junction left unmatched. CDR1 SGHDT and CDR2 YYEEEE come from the germline V gene. This CDR3 has 15 residues. The CDR3 bases are TGTGCCAGCAGCCTGACTAGCGGGAGCGCAGATACGCAGTATTTT. Encoded protein: CASSLTSGSADTQYF.

The chain carries TRBV6-5 and TRBJ2-5, with 8 bases aligning to TRBD2. Germline-derived CDR1 and CDR2 are MNHEY and SVGAGI. V was clipped by 7 bases and J by 9 bases; unmatched bases: 10. The CDR3 is 13 residues long. CDR3 region: CASTSSGPEAQYF. The CDR3 nucleotides read TGTGCCAGCACCTCTAGCGGGCCCGAGGCCCAGTACTTC.

The chain joins TRBV19 to TRBJ2-7, with a tentative D call TRBD2 (6 bases). V lost 5 bases to trimming and J lost 3 bases, with 20 bases between them. Germline values: CDR1 LNHDA, CDR2 SQIVND (reference sequence). The CDR3 runs to 16 residues. The CDR3 here is CASSLNPTTRYYEQYF. Written as DNA, the CDR3 is TGTGCCAGTAGTCTAAACCCTACGACTAGGTACTACGAGCAGTACTTC. Variable domain in full (rest from reference TRBV19 and TRBJ2-7): DGGITQSPKYLFRKEGQNVTLSCEQNLNHDAMYWYRQDPGQGLRLIYYSQIVNDFQKGDIAEGYSVSREKKESFPLTVTSAQKNPTAFYLCASSLNPTTRYYEQYFGPGTRLTVT.

The chain has TRBV19 and TRBJ1-5, with D uncertain. V lost 3 bases to trimming and J lost 1 base, with 13 bases between them. Germline V gives CDR1 LNHDA, CDR2 SQIVND (reference sequence). This CDR3 region has 16 residues. The CDR3, as DNA: TGTGCCAGTAGTATCCTGACCGAACAGAGCAATCAGCCCCAGCATTTT. Translated: CASSILTEQSNQPQHF.

V gene TRBV19 combines with J gene TRBJ2-7, with 9 bases lining up with TRBD1. Trimming removed 1 base from V and 4 bases from J; junction bases left unmatched: 2. This CDR3 is 14 amino acids long. Germline CDR1 is LNHDA and CDR2 is SQIVND (reference sequence). The CDR3 bases are TGTGCCAGTAGTATAGGGACAGGGGATTACGAGCAGTACTTC. Translation: CASSIGTGDYEQYF.

The chain couples TRBV2 to TRBJ2-1, with a tentative D call TRBD1 (5 bases). The CDR3 loop spans 15 amino acids. Germline loops: CDR1 SNHLY, CDR2 FYNNEI. V was shortened by 5 bases and J by 1 base, with 12 bases between the two germline ends. The CDR3 region is CASSPQVGSYNEQFF. CDR3 bases: TGTGCCAGCAGTCCACAGGTGGGGTCCTACAATGAGCAGTTCTTC.

The chain combines TRBV2 with TRBJ2-3; TRBD2 is a possible D gene (6 bases). This CDR3 is built from 15 residues. The germline V gene has CDR1 SNHLY and CDR2 FYNNEI. With 4 bases removed from V and 2 bases from J, the gap between germline ends came to 13 bases. The CDR3 region has the DNA TGTGCCAGCAGTGGGAGGGGCGACAACACAGATACGCAGTATTTT. Protein product: CASSGRGDNTDTQYF.

This chain joins TRBV18 and TRBJ2-3; 7 bases are a match to TRBD1. CDR3 length: 15 residues. Germline CDR1 is KGHSH and CDR2 is LQKENI. V gave up 6 bases and J gave up 4 bases; unmatched junction bases: 10. DNA of the CDR3: TGTGCCAGCTCGCCCCGAGGACAGGCTCCAGATACGCAGTATTTT. Encoded protein: CASSPRGQAPDTQYF.